A single sample gave rise to the 26 T cell receptor beta chains below, sequenced in a study of a mutant IDH1 vaccine in newly diagnosed glioma. The sample's time point: week 47, end of study. All doses held 300 ug of mutant IDH1 20-mer peptide, with topical imiquimod. The assay was immunoSEQ multiplex PCR, and TCRdb's table has in-frame clones only and misses some. The sample has tens of thousands of clones; less than 85% are singletons. Their recognized antigens are unknown. Sequencing was performed on PBMCs, taken from a glioma patient whose treatment included an IDH1 peptide vaccine. Receptors were obtained from a woman in her twenties or thirties with glioma. Some clones in this sample may be carry-over from other donors' samples.

The rearrangement joins TRBV11-2 to TRBJ2-2; D is uncertain. Trimming took off 3 bases at V and 4 bases at J, with 15 bases between the two ends. From germline, CDR1 is SGHAT and CDR2 FQNNGV. CDR3 size: 16 residues. The CDR3 region is CASSFLASVGTGELFF. The CDR3 bases are TGTGCCAGCAGCTTCCTGGCGTCGGTTGGCACCGGGGAGCTGTTTTTT.

V and J are TRBV27 and TRBJ2-7, with D unclear. The germline V gene has CDR1 MNHEY and CDR2 SMNVEV (reference sequence). V gave up 8 bases and J gave up 0 bases, with 5 bases separating them. The CDR3 loop spans 11 amino acids. DNA for the CDR3: TGTGCCAGCGGATTCTCCTACGAGCAGTACTTC. This codes for CASGFSYEQYF.

The V call is TRBV29-1, the J call TRBJ2-7; D is tentatively TRBD1 or TRBD2 (5 bases each). The CDR3 has 13 amino acids. V lost 1 base and J lost 2, with 9 bases in between. Germline assignment: CDR1 SQVTM and CDR2 ANQGSEA. Here the CDR3 DNA reads TGCAGCGTTGAAGGGGGGAAACCCTACGAGCAGTACTTC. Translation: CSVEGGKPYEQYF.

The chain employs TRBV5-5 and TRBJ2-7; D call uncertain. V lost 2 bases, J lost 0 bases, and 12 bases lay in between. Germline V CDR1 and CDR2: SGHKS, YYEKEE (reference sequence). The CDR3 is made up of 15 amino acids. CDR3 coding DNA: TGTGCCAGCAGCTTAGGTCTATCCGTCTCCTACGAGCAGTACTTC. Protein product: CASSLGLSVSYEQYF.

With regard to this clone: The junction departs from the called germline gene at one end, perhaps through a read error. The chain combines TRBV7-2 with TRBJ2-3; TRBD2 matches 10 bases. CDR3 length: 15 amino acids. The germline V gene has CDR1 SGHTA and CDR2 FQGNSA. The CDR3 nucleotides read TGTGCCAGCAGCCTAGCGGGGGTGCACACAGATACGCAGTATTTT. This codes for CASSLAGVHTDTQYF.

This chain joins TRBV7-9 and TRBJ2-7; the D is unclear. The CDR3 spans 13 residues. V lost 0 bases to trimming and J lost 2 bases, with 5 bases between them. Germline lookup yields CDR1 SEHNR and CDR2 FQNEAQ (reference sequence). DNA of the CDR3: TGTGCCAGCAGCTTAGCGCTAGCCTACGAGCAGTACTTC. It encodes CASSLALAYEQYF.

V is TRBV5-4 and J is TRBJ2-1; D ambiguous. The germline V gene encodes CDR1 SGHNT and CDR2 YYREEE (reference sequence). The V end was cut by 1 base, the J end by 6 bases, with 11 bases between. This CDR3 has 14 residues. The CDR3 spells CASSLFMGTNEQFF. The CDR3 DNA reads TGTGCCAGCAGCTTGTTTATGGGTACCAATGAGCAGTTCTTC.

A single count supports this clone. This chain links TRBV6-1 with TRBJ1-5; no clear D gene. CDR1 is MNHNS, CDR2 SASEGT, per germline. V was clipped by 4 bases and J by 6 bases, with 13 bases between them. This CDR3 region has 14 residues. This chain's CDR3 is CASSGTGGSQPQHF. The CDR3 region has the DNA TGTGCCAGCAGTGGTACGGGAGGGAGTCAGCCCCAGCATTTT.

This clone came up a few times. The V gene is TRBV7-3, the J gene TRBJ2-5, with 7 bases that match TRBD2. This CDR3 comprises 14 residues. The germline gives CDR1 SGHTA, CDR2 FQGTGA. The ends lost 2 bases at V and 4 bases at J; junction bases unmatched: 4. CDR3 loop: CASSLGGSGETQYF. The DNA for the CDR3 is TGTGCCAGCAGCTTAGGCGGGAGTGGAGAGACCCAGTACTTC. The full variable domain, in which reference TRBV7-3 and TRBJ2-5 provide the parts outside the CDR3, is GAGVSQTPSNKVTEKGKYVELRCDPISGHTALYWYRQSLGQGPEFLIYFQGTGAADDSGLPNDRFFAVRPEGSVSTLKIQRTERGDSAVYLCASSLGGSGETQYFGPGTRLLVL.

This clone was seen a handful of times. J is TRBJ2-2 and V is TRBV11-3; 9 bases are shared with TRBD1. Germline trimming cut 3 bases from V and 4 bases from J; bases unmatched to any gene: 3. The length of the CDR3 is 15 residues. From germline, CDR1 is SGHNT and CDR2 YENEEA. CDR3 bases: TGTGCCAGCAGCTTCGGGGACAGGGCCACCGGGGAGCTGTTTTTT. Protein sequence: CASSFGDRATGELFF.

The chain couples TRBV12-5 to TRBJ1-1; the D is unclear. The CDR3 extends over 14 amino acids. Per germline, CDR1 LGHNT and CDR2 FRNRAP. The ends were cut back, 0 bases at V and 1 base at J, with 6 bases in the middle. CDR3 in amino acids: CASGLVGENTEAFF. CDR3 bases: TGTGCTAGTGGTTTGGTTGGGGAGAACACTGAAGCTTTCTTT.

The chain links TRBV5-1 to TRBJ2-1; the D gene is possibly TRBD2 (6 bases). Per germline, CDR1 SGHRS and CDR2 YFSETQ. V lost 4 bases to trimming and J lost 4 bases, with 15 bases between them. This CDR3 contains 15 residues. CDR3 loop: CASSLRGVEYNEQFF. For the CDR3, the DNA is TGCGCCAGCAGCCTGCGGGGCGTCGAGTACAATGAGCAGTTCTTC.

This clone showed up just a few times. The chain is built from TRBV5-4 and TRBJ1-1; unclear D gene. CDR1 and CDR2 (germline): SGHNT, YYREEE (reference sequence). There are 15 residues in the CDR3. The V end lost 0 bases, the J end lost 3 bases, and 12 bases lay between the germline ends. CDR3 coding DNA: TGTGCCAGCAGCTTGGCGGAGGGCCCTTACACTGAAGCTTTCTTT. Translating it yields CASSLAEGPYTEAFF.

The chain couples TRBV6-4 to TRBJ2-1; 10 bases map to TRBD2. V was clipped by 6 bases and J by 10 bases; unmatched bases: 6. This CDR3 region has 13 residues. Per germline, CDR1 MRHNA and CDR2 SNTAGT. As DNA, the CDR3 is TGTGCCAGCAGCTCTAGCGGGAGCCCCGAGCAGTTCTTC. Translation: CASSSSGSPEQFF.

This clone was seen a single time. CDR3 nucleotide sequence: TGCAGCGTTGAGAAACCGGGCCACTCCTACGAGCAGTACTTC. Its protein is CSVEKPGHSYEQYF. The chain recombines TRBV29-1 with TRBJ2-7, with unresolved D. The CDR3 spans 14 residues. CDR1 and CDR2 from the germline V gene are SQVTM and ANQGSEA. With 3 bases removed from V and 0 bases from J, the gap between germline ends came to 12 bases.

This chain uses TRBV10-3 with TRBJ2-4, with 7 bases identical to TRBD2. J lost 1 base, V lost 0 bases, and 9 bases had no gene match. CDR1 ENHRY and CDR2 SYGVKD come from the germline V gene. This CDR3 spans 18 amino acids. The CDR3 is CAISESPTSWVAKNIQYF. The CDR3 DNA follows: TGTGCCATCAGTGAGTCGCCGACTAGCTGGGTGGCCAAAAACATTCAGTACTTC.

This clone showed up just a few times. V gene TRBV2 combines with J gene TRBJ1-5; the D is unclear. Germline CDR1 is SNHLY and CDR2 is FYNNEI. There are 17 residues in the CDR3. V lost 8 bases, J lost 2 bases, and 22 bases lay in between. CDR3 bases: TGTGCCAGCCGTCCCGACCCCCAACGGTTCGGCAATCAGCCCCAGCATTTT. Translated, it gives CASRPDPQRFGNQPQHF.

The rearrangement uses TRBV9 and TRBJ2-3; D is ambiguous. The length of the CDR3 is 15 residues. V lost 3 bases, J lost 2 bases, and 13 bases lay in between. CDR1 is SGDLS, CDR2 YYNGEE, per germline. As DNA, the CDR3 is TGTGCCAGCAGCGCGGAAGGAGTTCCCACAGATACGCAGTATTTT. As protein: CASSAEGVPTDTQYF.

The V and J genes are TRBV6-5 and TRBJ2-3; D gene uncertain. The germline V gene encodes CDR1 MNHEY and CDR2 SVGAGI. V lost 0 bases and J 5 bases, leaving 9 bases between the germline ends. The CDR3 consists of 14 residues. The CDR3 bases are TGTGCCAGCAGTTACTCGTTCGGCGGAGATACGCAGTATTTT. Translated, it gives CASSYSFGGDTQYF.

This clone came up a few times. This chain uses TRBV30 with TRBJ1-5; D is perhaps TRBD1 (6 bases). Trimming stripped 4 bases from V and 7 bases from J, with 14 bases between. Germline values: CDR1 GTSNPN, CDR2 SVGIG (reference sequence). There are 13 residues in the CDR3. The CDR3 region is CAWNQGLSQPQHF. The DNA of the CDR3 is TGTGCCTGGAACCAGGGGCTCAGCCAGCCCCAGCATTTT.

The chain has TRBV9 and TRBJ2-3; TRBD2 matches at 10 bases. With V trimmed by 4 bases and J by 2 bases, 7 bases remained unmatched. The CDR3 consists of 16 residues. Germline values: CDR1 SGDLS, CDR2 YYNGEE. The CDR3 DNA follows: TGTGCCAGCAGCATAAGGACTAGCGGAGACACAGATACGCAGTATTTT. It specifies CASSIRTSGDTDTQYF.

This clone was counted once. The CDR3 coding sequence is TGTGCCAGCGGGACAGCCAGACAGCCCCAGCATTTT. Protein: CASGTARQPQHF. This chain uses TRBV28 with TRBJ1-5; TRBD1 matches 7 bases. Trimming cost V 8 bases and J 7 bases; bases outside gene matches: 5. The CDR3 length is 12 residues. Looked up from germline, CDR1 is MDHEN and CDR2 is SYDVKM.

The J gene is TRBJ1-1, the V gene TRBV5-4; TRBD1 agrees at 8 bases. The CDR3 extends over 16 amino acids. Germline trimming cut 0 bases from V and 6 bases from J; bases unmatched to any gene: 10. The germline V gene has CDR1 SGHNT and CDR2 YYREEE (reference sequence). The CDR3 DNA reads as TGTGCCAGCAGCTTGGACCTACAGGGGGATAGGGCTGAAGCTTTCTTT. This gives the protein CASSLDLQGDRAEAFF.

The chain carries TRBV15 and TRBJ2-7; no reliable D call. CDR3 length: 10 amino acids. The V and J ends lost 4 bases and 5 bases respectively, with 3 bases between them. Germline CDR1 reads LNHNV; CDR2 reads YYDKDF (reference sequence). The CDR3 coding sequence is TGTGCCACCAGCAACGACGAGCAGTACTTC. Translated, it gives CATSNDEQYF.

This clone was detected a few times. The gene calls are TRBV30 and TRBJ2-7; D might be TRBD2 (7 bases). Trimming stripped 0 bases from V and 3 bases from J, with 12 bases between. The CDR3 totals 14 residues. CDR1 is GTSNPN and CDR2 is SVGIG in the germline V gene (reference sequence). CDR3 DNA: TGTGCCTGGAGTGTAGGGGGGGTCGGCTACGAGCAGTACTTC. Its protein is CAWSVGGVGYEQYF. The full variable domain, its missing parts supplied by reference TRBV30 and TRBJ2-7, is SQTIHQWPATLVQPVGSPLSLECTVEGTSNPNLYWYRQAAGRGLQLLFYSVGIGQISSEVPQNLSASRPQDRQFILSSKKLLLSDSGFYLCAWSVGGVGYEQYFGPGTRLTVT.

The V call is TRBV6-6, the J call TRBJ2-2; D not resolved. Trimming removed 3 bases at V and 0 bases at J, with 11 bases between. Germline V lookup: CDR1 MNHNY, CDR2 SVGAGI (reference sequence). The CDR3 runs to 16 residues. CDR3 loop: CASSYEAIANTGELFF. As DNA, the CDR3 is TGTGCCAGCAGTTATGAGGCTATCGCGAACACCGGGGAGCTGTTTTTT.